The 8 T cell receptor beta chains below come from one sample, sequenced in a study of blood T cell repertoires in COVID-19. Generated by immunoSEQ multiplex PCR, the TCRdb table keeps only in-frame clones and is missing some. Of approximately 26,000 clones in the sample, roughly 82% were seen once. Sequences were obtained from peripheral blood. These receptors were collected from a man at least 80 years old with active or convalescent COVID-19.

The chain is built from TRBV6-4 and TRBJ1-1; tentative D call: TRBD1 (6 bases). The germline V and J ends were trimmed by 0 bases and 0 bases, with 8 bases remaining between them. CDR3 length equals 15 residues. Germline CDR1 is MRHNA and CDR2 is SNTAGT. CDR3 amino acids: CASSDSPGVNTEAFF. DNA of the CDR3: TGTGCCAGCAGTGACTCGCCAGGGGTGAACACTGAAGCTTTCTTT.

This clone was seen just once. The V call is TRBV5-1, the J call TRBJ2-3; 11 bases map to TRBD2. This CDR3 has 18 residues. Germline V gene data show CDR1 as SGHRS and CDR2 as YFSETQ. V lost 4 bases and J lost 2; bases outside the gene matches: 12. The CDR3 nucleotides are TGCGCCAGCAGCACCGGACTAGCGGGCCCGAAACCCACAGATACGCAGTATTTT. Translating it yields CASSTGLAGPKPTDTQYF.

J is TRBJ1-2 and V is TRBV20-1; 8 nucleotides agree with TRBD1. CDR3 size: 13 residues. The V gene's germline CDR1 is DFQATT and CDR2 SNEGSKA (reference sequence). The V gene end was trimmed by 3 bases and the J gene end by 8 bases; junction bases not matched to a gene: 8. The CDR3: CSASATGVYGYTF. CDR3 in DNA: TGCAGTGCTAGTGCGACAGGGGTCTACGGCTACACCTTC.

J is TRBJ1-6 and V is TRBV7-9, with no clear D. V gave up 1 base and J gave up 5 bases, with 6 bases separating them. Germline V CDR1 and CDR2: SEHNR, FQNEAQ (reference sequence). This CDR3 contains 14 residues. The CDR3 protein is CASSLVSDNSPLHF. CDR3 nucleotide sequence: TGTGCCAGCAGCTTAGTATCGGATAATTCACCCCTCCACTTT.

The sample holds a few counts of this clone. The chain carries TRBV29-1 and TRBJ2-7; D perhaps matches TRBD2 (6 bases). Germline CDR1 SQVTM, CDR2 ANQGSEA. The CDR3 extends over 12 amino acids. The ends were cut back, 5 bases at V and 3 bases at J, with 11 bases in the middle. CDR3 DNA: TGCAGCGTTCGGGGAGGTTACTACGAGCAGTACTTC. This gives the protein CSVRGGYYEQYF.

The CDR3 loop reads CASSPLGQEYEQYF. DNA for the CDR3: TGTGCCAGCTCACCACTGGGACAGGAGTACGAGCAGTACTTC. The chain carries TRBV18 and TRBJ2-7, with 8 bases lining up with TRBD1. The CDR3 sequence is 14 residues long. J was trimmed by 4 bases and V by 1 base; bases with no gene match: 3. Germline values: CDR1 KGHSH, CDR2 LQKENI.

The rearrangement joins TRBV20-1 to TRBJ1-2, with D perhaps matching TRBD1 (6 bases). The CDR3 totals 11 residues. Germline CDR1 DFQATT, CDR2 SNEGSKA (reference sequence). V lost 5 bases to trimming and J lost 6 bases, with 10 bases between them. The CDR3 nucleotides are TGCAGTGCTTCTACAGGGAATGGCTACACCTTC. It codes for CSASTGNGYTF.

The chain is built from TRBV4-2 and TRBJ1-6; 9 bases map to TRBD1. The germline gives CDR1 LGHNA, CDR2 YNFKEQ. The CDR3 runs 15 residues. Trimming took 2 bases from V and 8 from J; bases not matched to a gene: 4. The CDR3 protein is CASSQTDRGYSPLHF. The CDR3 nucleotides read TGTGCCAGCAGCCAAACCGACAGGGGGTATTCACCCCTCCACTTT.